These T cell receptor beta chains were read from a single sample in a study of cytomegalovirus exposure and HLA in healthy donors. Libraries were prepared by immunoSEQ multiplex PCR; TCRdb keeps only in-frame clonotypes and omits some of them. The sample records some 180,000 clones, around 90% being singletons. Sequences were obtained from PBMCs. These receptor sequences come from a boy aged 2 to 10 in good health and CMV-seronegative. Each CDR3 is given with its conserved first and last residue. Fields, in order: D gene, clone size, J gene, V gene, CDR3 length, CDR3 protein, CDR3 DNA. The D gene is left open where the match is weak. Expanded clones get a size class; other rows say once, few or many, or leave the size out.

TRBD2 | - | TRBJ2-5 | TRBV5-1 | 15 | CASSLAGTNEETQYF | TGCGCCAGCAGCTTGGCCGGGACTAACGAAGAGACCCAGTACTTC
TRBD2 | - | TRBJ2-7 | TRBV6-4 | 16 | CASSDGGRQRGYEQYF | TGTGCCAGCAGTGACGGGGGACGGCAGCGGGGCTACGAGCAGTACTTC
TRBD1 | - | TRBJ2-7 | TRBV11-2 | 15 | CASSRPTGGSYEQYF | TGTGCCAGCAGCCGGCCAACAGGGGGTAGCTACGAGCAGTACTTC
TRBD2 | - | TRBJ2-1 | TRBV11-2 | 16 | CASSLGPSGRRNEQFF | TGTGCCAGCAGCTTAGGTCCTAGCGGGAGAAGGAATGAGCAGTTCTTC
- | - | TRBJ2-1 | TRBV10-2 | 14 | CASSAASNYNEQFF | TGCGCCAGCAGTGCGGCTAGCAACTACAATGAGCAGTTCTTC
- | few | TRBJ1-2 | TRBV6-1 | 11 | CASNSFYGYTF | TGTGCCAGCAACTCATTCTATGGCTACACCTTC
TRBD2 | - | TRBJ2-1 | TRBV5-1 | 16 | CASSENSGRNTNEQFF | TGCGCCAGCAGCGAGAATAGCGGGAGGAATACCAATGAGCAGTTCTTC
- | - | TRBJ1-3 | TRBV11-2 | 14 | CASSPRGTGNTIYF | TGTGCCAGCAGCCCCAGGGGAACAGGAAACACCATATATTTT
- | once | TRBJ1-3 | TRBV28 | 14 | CASRNSPSGNTIYF | TGTGCCAGCAGAAACTCCCCCTCTGGAAACACCATATATTTT
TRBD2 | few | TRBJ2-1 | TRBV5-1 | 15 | CASSLGAGDYNEQFF | TGCGCCAGCAGCTTGGGAGCGGGAGACTACAATGAGCAGTTCTTC
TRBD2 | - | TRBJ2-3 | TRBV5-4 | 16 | CASSLGGASGGDTQYF | TGTGCCAGCAGCTTGGGAGGAGCTAGCGGGGGGGATACGCAGTATTTT
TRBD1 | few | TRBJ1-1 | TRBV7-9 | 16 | CASSHGTVFMNTEAFF | TGTGCCAGCAGCCATGGGACAGTATTCATGAACACTGAAGCTTTCTTT
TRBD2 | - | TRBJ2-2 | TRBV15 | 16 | CATGLWGGGAGGELFF | TGTGCCACCGGCCTATGGGGCGGGGGGGCTGGCGGGGAGCTGTTTTTT
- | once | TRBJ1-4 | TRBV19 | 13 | CASSVAPSGKLFF | TGTGCCAGTAGTGTCGCCCCCTCGGGAAAACTGTTTTTT
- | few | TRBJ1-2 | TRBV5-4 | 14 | CASSLGRTGTGYTF | TGTGCCAGCAGCTTGGGGCGCACAGGGACTGGCTACACCTTC
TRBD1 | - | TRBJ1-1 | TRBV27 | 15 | CASSLLTGGNTEAFF | TGTGCCAGCAGTTTACTGACAGGGGGGAACACTGAAGCTTTCTTT
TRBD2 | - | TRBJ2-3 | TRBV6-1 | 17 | CASSVRTSFVGTDTQYF | TGTGCCAGCAGTGTGCGGACTAGCTTTGTCGGGACAGATACGCAGTATTTT
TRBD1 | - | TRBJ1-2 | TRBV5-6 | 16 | CASSPGTGFANYGYTF | TGTGCCAGCAGCCCTGGGACAGGGTTTGCTAACTATGGCTACACCTTC
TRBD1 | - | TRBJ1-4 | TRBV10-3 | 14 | CAISPGTGYEKLFF | TGTGCCATCAGCCCCGGGACAGGATATGAAAAACTGTTTTTT
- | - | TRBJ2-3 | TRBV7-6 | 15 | CASSPLRDGTDTQYF | TGTGCCAGCAGCCCGCTGCGGGATGGCACAGATACGCAGTATTTT
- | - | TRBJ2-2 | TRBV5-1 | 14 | CASSLIGEAGELFF | TGCGCCAGCAGCCTCATTGGGGAGGCCGGGGAGCTGTTTTTT
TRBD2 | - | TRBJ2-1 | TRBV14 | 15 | CASSPRRGGYNEQFF | TGTGCCAGCAGCCCCCGACGCGGGGGATACAATGAGCAGTTCTTC
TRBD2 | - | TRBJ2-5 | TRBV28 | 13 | CASRRGAGETQYF | TGTGCCAGTAGGCGGGGGGCCGGGGAGACCCAGTACTTC
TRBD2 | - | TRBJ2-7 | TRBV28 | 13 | CASSFGLAGAQNF | TGTGCCAGCAGCTTCGGACTAGCGGGAGCTCAAAACTTC
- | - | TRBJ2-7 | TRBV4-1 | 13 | CASSETGPNEQYF | TGCGCCAGCAGCGAAACAGGTCCTAACGAGCAGTACTTC